Described below is a single TCR beta chain sequence and its context. No antigen is known for it. This entry belongs to a study of T cell responses to AZD1222 COVID-19 vaccine. The study's findings and limits: Repertoire sampling occurred only after the peak T cell response. Spike-wide vaccine-associated CD4 TCRs dominated at 160-218 and 743-854. When two AZD1222 doses had been given, Spike-specific TCR breadth and depth rose.

Some clones are missing from TCRdb's copy, which holds only in-frame ones; the method was immunoSEQ multiplex PCR. This sample has 90,000 to 120,000 clones; about 92% occur once, and the top ten carry 1% to 1.5%. Trimming at V came to 1 base and at J to 8 bases, leaving 4 bases not matched to a gene. Germline values: CDR1 SGHVS, CDR2 FNYEAQ. The CDR3 runs to 13 residues. Sequences were derived from peripheral blood, sampled on day 0 of AZD1222 vaccination. This clonotype originated in an adult in good health. The V call is TRBV7-6, the J call TRBJ1-2, with 7 bases matching TRBD1. The CDR3 is CASSLGQGDGYTF. Written as DNA, the CDR3 is TGTGCCAGCAGCTTAGGACAGGGAGACGGCTACACCTTC.